A single sample is the source of the 12 T cell receptor beta chains below, sequenced in a study of OX40 agonist ivuxolimab in advanced cancers. TCRdb's copy holds only in-frame clones and misses some; the assay was immunoSEQ multiplex PCR. The sample yields over 55,000 clones, 65% to 85% seen once. The input for sequencing was CD4+ or CD8+ T cells sorted from blood, taken in a trial of the OX40 agonist ivuxolimab. The origin of the receptors is an adult with an advanced solid tumor such as melanoma, head and neck, liver or kidney cancer.

The table lists this clone with a count of one. DNA of the CDR3: TGCAGCGTTGAACCCGGTCAGTACTTC. It translates to CSVEPGQYF. The rearrangement joins TRBV29-1 to TRBJ2-5; no firm D call. V lost 2 bases and J 11 bases, leaving 6 bases between the germline ends. In germline, CDR1 is SQVTM, CDR2 ANQGSEA. This CDR3 has 9 amino acids. Filled out from reference TRBV29-1 and TRBJ2-5, the complete variable domain reads SAVISQKPSRDICQRGTSLTIQCQVDSQVTMMFWYRQQPGQSLTLIATANQGSEATYESGFVIDKFPISRPNLTFSTLTVSNMSPEDSSIYLCSVEPGQYFGPGTRLLVL.

This clone was observed a handful of times. The chain joins TRBV7-9 to TRBJ2-3, with D tentatively TRBD1 (7 bases). CDR3 length: 14 residues. The V end was cut by 5 bases, the J end by 6 bases, with 15 bases between. Germline assignment: CDR1 SEHNR and CDR2 FQNEAQ (reference sequence). In DNA form, the CDR3 reads TGTGCCAGCAGCCTCAGGGGGGCTGGGGATACGCAGTATTTT. Translation gives CASSLRGAGDTQYF.

The chain carries TRBV6-6 and TRBJ1-1; tentative D call: TRBD1 (5 bases). CDR1 is MNHNY, CDR2 SVGAGI, per germline (reference sequence). The length of the CDR3 is 15 residues. V was pared by 2 bases and J by 1 base, with 11 bases between. CDR3 nucleotides: TGTGCCAGCAGTTACCCCCCGGGGGGGAACACTGAAGCTTTCTTT. This gives the protein CASSYPPGGNTEAFF.

The chain is built from TRBV5-3 and TRBJ2-3; 10 nucleotides agree with TRBD1. TRBV5-3 is an ORF, with its function uncertain. This CDR3 is built from 15 residues. The V and J ends lost 6 bases and 0 bases, in that order; junction bases with no gene match: 4. CDR3 nucleotide sequence: TGTGCCAGAAAGGCGGACAGGGGGAGCACAGATACGCAGTATTTT. It translates to CARKADRGSTDTQYF.

The gene calls are TRBV27 and TRBJ2-7, with 8 bases that match TRBD1. The V segment lost 5 bases and the J segment 3 bases; nucleotides outside the gene matches: 6. CDR1 is MNHEY, CDR2 SMNVEV, per germline (reference sequence). The CDR3 length is 14 residues. CDR3 bases: TGTGCCAGCAGTCCCCGGACAGGGAGCTACGAGCAGTACTTC. Amino acid sequence: CASSPRTGSYEQYF.

This clone appeared a few times. V is TRBV30 and J is TRBJ1-2; D not certain. Between the trimmed V and J ends, which lost 2 bases and 6 bases, there was a span of 19 bases. The CDR3 sequence is 15 residues long. Germline values: CDR1 GTSNPN, CDR2 SVGIG (reference sequence). CDR3 region: CAWSFPTTGAHGYTF. CDR3 DNA sequence: TGTGCCTGGAGTTTTCCAACTACGGGCGCCCATGGCTACACCTTC.

This clone was recorded only once. This chain uses TRBV6-5 with TRBJ2-1; D is possibly TRBD2 (6 bases). V lost 2 bases and J 5 bases, leaving 13 bases between the germline ends. This CDR3 has 15 amino acids. The germline V gene has CDR1 MNHEY and CDR2 SVGAGI. This CDR3 reads CASSYQAGTNNEQFF. CDR3 nucleotide sequence: TGTGCCAGCAGTTACCAAGCGGGTACTAACAATGAGCAGTTCTTC.

The CDR3 spells CASSYSGGKGEQYF. CDR3 nucleotide sequence: TGTGCCAGCAGTTACTCGGGGGGAAAGGGCGAGCAGTACTTC. V is TRBV13 and J is TRBJ2-7; TRBD2 matches 7 bases. The germline V gene encodes CDR1 PRHDT and CDR2 FYEKMQ (reference sequence). This CDR3 has 14 residues. The ends lost 6 bases at V and 6 bases at J; junction bases unmatched: 11.

The CDR3 bases are TGTGCCAGCAGCCCTTTAACAGGGGAGGGCTACACCTTC. Amino acid sequence: CASSPLTGEGYTF. The rearrangement links TRBV6-5 to TRBJ1-2, with 7 positions matching TRBD1. This CDR3 has 13 residues. CDR1 is MNHEY, CDR2 SVGAGI, per germline. With V trimmed by 6 bases and J by 8 bases, 9 bases remained unmatched.

As regards this clone: Germline is not matched at one junction end, which may reflect a read error. The chain joins TRBV10-3 to TRBJ1-5; D might be TRBD1 (6 bases). CDR3 length: 14 amino acids. Germline CDR1 ENHRY, CDR2 SYGVKD. CDR3 region: CAISKGGDSQSQHF. The DNA for the CDR3 is TGTGCCATCAGTAAGGGGGGGGATAGTCAGTCCCAGCATTTT.

The V and J genes are TRBV4-1 and TRBJ1-3; D is unresolved. The V end was cut by 1 base, the J end by 0 bases, with 10 bases between. The CDR3 has 16 residues. CDR1 and CDR2 (germline): MGHRA, YSYEKL. CDR3 region: CASSQVFTSSGNTIYF. The CDR3 bases are TGCGCCAGCAGCCAAGTATTCACAAGCTCTGGAAACACCATATATTTT.

V and J are TRBV5-1 and TRBJ2-1; D possibly matches TRBD1 or TRBD2 (5 bases each). Per the germline V gene, CDR1 is SGHRS and CDR2 is YFSETQ. Trimming removed 4 bases from V and 7 bases from J, with 12 bases in between. The CDR3 runs to 13 residues. The CDR3 reads CASSEGPLNEQFF. In nucleotides, the CDR3 is TGCGCCAGCAGCGAGGGGCCATTGAATGAGCAGTTCTTC.